What follows is one T cell receptor (beta chain) and its context. This clonotype was detected only a few times. What antigen it recognizes has not been identified. Base quality data are lacking; no much larger clone is found one base away. The sample originates from a study of early T cells in non-severe SARS-CoV-2 infection (dated by TCRdb to about 2021). The study in broad terms: Bulk RNA from unsorted whole blood was used for TCR sequencing, so alpha and beta chains could not be paired. General study outcomes and caveats: VDJdb matching was skewed toward anti-spike CD8 responses and likely underestimated virus-specific expansions by missing private and CD4 specificities.

A case-control design nested within a healthcare worker cohort in London, UK, was used, with weekly nasopharyngeal swab PCR tests and blood sampling performed. Healthcare workers were recruited during the week of the UK lockdown, between 23 and 31 March 2020, and followed weekly for up to roughly 15 weeks. The method behind the library was 5' RACE. These reads were obtained on a NextSeq 500. Unique molecular identifiers were attached to individual cDNA molecules in the TCR library protocol so that sequencing error and PCR bias could be corrected. Both TCR alpha and beta chains were sequenced, and tight co-correlation was observed between alpha and beta sequence abundances in each sample. In the authors' own workflow: V gene, J gene and CDR3 annotation of TCR sequences was performed with Decombinator V4. Expanded TCRs were defined as changing significantly between any two time points under a Poisson model with p below 0.0001. TCR abundances were normalised to the total number of TCRs sequenced in each sample and reported as counts per million. VDJdb, accessed on 1 November 2021, was searched for TCRs annotated for CMV, EBV and SARS-CoV-2, and TCRs annotated for more than one antigen were excluded. Using fastp trimming at Q25 and MiXCR clonotype assembly, TCRdb reanalyzed the public sequencing data and kept in-frame beta chains. For every CDR3 protein sequence, its rows merge into one entry that carries the most common genes and DNA. What appears here as the V and J calls and clone size reflects TCRdb's work, not the paper's. Across this sample there are roughly 61,000 distinct CDR3 sequences, with approximately 11% seen only once. The ten biggest clones cover about 1.5% of the sample.

The sample taken for sequencing was whole blood. The sequence was obtained from an adult who was a healthcare worker with PCR-confirmed SARS-CoV-2 infection or an uninfected control (not recorded which).

The DNA is TGTGCCAGTAGCATCAATTCTGTGGGGGGCCGCGCCGGGGAGCTGTTTTTT. Its product reads: CASSINSVGGRAGELFF. The chain links TRBV19 with TRBJ2-2; the D match is possibly TRBD1 or TRBD2, with 6 bases aligned in each. The CDR3 starts with the cysteine, ends with the phenylalanine, and has 17 residues. Of all the DNA, just the CDR3 is kept, 51 bases in frame from base 1. V lost 6 bases and J lost 6 bases; the stretch between them is 23 bases long. CDR1 is given as LNHDA and CDR2 as SQIVND, both from the germline V gene (reference sequence).